Sequencing of this T cell receptor beta chain was carried out in a study of blood T cell repertoires in COVID-19. At the level of the study: Both acute and convalescent COVID-19 samples were obtained from the United States, Italy and Spain. Sources were T cells, B-cell-depleted T cells, or PBMCs; the material itself was cDNA or gDNA.

This clone was found a few times. Seattle patients were enrolled during active infection and followed longitudinally. Original processing methods: Cell counts per sample came from amplifying reference gene primers. The table came from immunoSEQ multiplex PCR; TCRdb's copy has only in-frame clones and leaves some out. V, J and clone size reflect that table, while D and trimming were determined from the DNA. Among 120,000 or so clones listed, roughly four fifths were seen once. Germline trimming cut 5 bases from V and 4 bases from J; bases unmatched to any gene: 6. The CDR3 is 13 amino acids. Germline V gene sequence: CDR1 SGHRS, CDR2 YFSETQ.

The V gene is TRBV5-1, the J gene TRBJ2-7, with 7 nucleotides matching TRBD2. Input material: peripheral blood. This receptor was identified in a young man with COVID-19, enrolled during active disease. In DNA, the CDR3 is TGCGCCAGCAGGGCGGGAGAGGTATACGAGCAGTACTTC. This encodes CASRAGEVYEQYF.